These 2 T cell receptor beta chains were sequenced from one sample in a study of Graves' ophthalmopathy and Graves' hyperthyroidism. Amplification targeted the TCR beta CDR3 regions, with RNA transcripts as the source material. An initial RT-PCR round employing HTBI primers preceded a second-round multiplex PCR. MiXCR, applied by TCRdb to the multiplex PCR reads, yields one record per CDR3 protein. The sample shows 350,000 to 400,000 distinct CDR3 sequences, 15% to 20% of them seen only once. The sample taken for sequencing was peripheral blood. The receptors stem from a woman aged 18-29 years with Graves' ophthalmopathy.

This clonotype was seen repeatedly, ten times or more. CDR3 region: CASNDSGWDTEAFF. CDR3 DNA sequence: TGTGCCAGCAACGACAGTGGCTGGGACACTGAAGCTTTCTTT. The chain carries TRBV12-3 or TRBV12-4 and TRBJ1-1; TRBD1 is a possible D gene (5 bases). The CDR3 is 14 amino acids. Trimming removed 7 bases from V and 3 bases from J, with 15 bases in between.

This clonotype has ten or more counts. The chain employs TRBV30 and TRBJ2-5; TRBD1 matches at 9 bases. The CDR3 is 15 amino acids. In germline, CDR1 is GTSNPN, CDR2 SVGIG (reference sequence). Trimming at V came to 3 bases and at J to 4 bases, leaving 9 bases not matched to a gene. CDR3 residues: CAWREQGAGVETQYF. CDR3 bases: TGTGCCTGGAGAGAACAGGGGGCAGGGGTAGAGACCCAGTACTTC.